This T cell receptor beta chain originates from a study of blood T cells in healthy people across ages. V was cut by 2 bases and J by 3 bases, with 10 bases left in between. Per the germline V gene, CDR1 is LGHNT and CDR2 is FRNRAP. This CDR3 is built from 15 residues. PCR was performed a second time for roughly 7 to 12 cycles using a sample-barcoded 5' primer and a J-beta primer mix. TCRdb re-called the 5' RACE reads through MiXCR, storing one row per CDR3 protein. The sample shows 1.8 million or so distinct CDR3 sequences, around 42% of them seen only once. The sample comprised blood. The sequence came from a human donor in good health. V and J are TRBV12-5 and TRBJ2-2; D call uncertain. Written as DNA, the CDR3 is TGTGCTAGTGGTTTGTACCAGCGTCACACCGGGGAGCTGTTTTTT. Residues: CASGLYQRHTGELFF.